Described below is a single T cell receptor (beta chain) sequence and its context. Germline V gene sequence: CDR1 GTSNPN, CDR2 SVGIG (reference sequence). The CDR3 runs 14 residues. V gave up 3 bases and J gave up 4 bases, with 15 bases separating them. The data derive from a study of cytotoxic CD8 clonotypes in ibrutinib-treated CLL. The protocol was immunoSEQ multiplex PCR, while the TCRdb copy is restricted to in-frame clones and leaves out a portion. Counted here are more than 110,000 clones, around 82% occurring once; the ten biggest clones make up roughly 7.2%. Specimen: PBMCs, collected after 36 months of ibrutinib treatment. This clonotype was sampled from a human donor with chronic lymphocytic leukemia. The chain joins TRBV30 to TRBJ1-2; D remains unclear. Here the CDR3 DNA reads TGTGCCTGGAGAGTACAGTCCATGGGCTATGGCTACACCTTC. It specifies CAWRVQSMGYGYTF.